This entry describes one TCR beta chain. The antigen is undetermined. This sample was taken from a study of cytomegalovirus exposure and HLA in healthy donors. Broader study findings: A prior analysis recorded that most TCR beta V segments were productive about 87% or about 30% of the time. Most TCR sequences showed up rarely, but some public TCRs showed up in many donors.

The PCR made use of 60 Vbeta and 13 Jbeta primers. The protocol was immunoSEQ multiplex PCR, while the TCRdb copy is restricted to in-frame clones and leaves out a portion. The sample has tens of thousands of clones, roughly four fifths seen once. CDR1 MNHEY and CDR2 SVGAGI come from the germline V gene. V shed 5 bases, J shed 4 bases, and the junction held 7 bases outside the gene matches. This CDR3 region has 14 residues. The receptor comes from a woman between 40 and 50 years old in good health and CMV-seropositive. Material for sequencing was PBMCs. This sequence joins TRBV6-5 and TRBJ2-7; 8 nucleotides match TRBD2. This CDR3 is CASSERESLYEQYF. Here the CDR3 DNA reads TGTGCCAGCAGTGAGCGGGAGTCCCTGTACGAGCAGTACTTC.